The 21 T cell receptor beta chains given below trace back to one sample, sequenced in a study of blood T cell repertoires in COVID-19. Produced via immunoSEQ multiplex PCR; TCRdb's table is partial and in-frame only. The table shows some 140,000 clones, with approximately 87% occurring only once. The sequencing input was peripheral blood. Every receptor here comes from a man between 45 and 60 years old with active COVID-19.

The CDR3 DNA follows: TGTGCCAGCAGCCTTAGGGTTGAGGGAAACTATGGCTACACCTTC. It specifies CASSLRVEGNYGYTF. The chain uses TRBV9 and TRBJ1-2, with no clear D. With 4 bases removed from V and 2 bases from J, the gap between germline ends came to 15 bases. CDR1 and CDR2 (germline): SGDLS, YYNGEE. The CDR3 covers 15 residues.

The V call is TRBV5-1, the J call TRBJ1-2; the D is unclear. The CDR3 runs to 14 residues. The V and J ends lost 0 bases and 6 bases respectively, with 12 bases between them. Germline values: CDR1 SGHRS, CDR2 YFSETQ. CDR3 region: CASSLAFRVDGYTF. The CDR3 bases are TGCGCCAGCAGCTTGGCCTTTCGGGTTGATGGCTACACCTTC.

This chain joins TRBV7-9 and TRBJ2-7; TRBD2 might be the D (5 bases). Germline CDR1 SEHNR, CDR2 FQNEAQ (reference sequence). The CDR3 has 16 residues. V was clipped by 5 bases and J by 2 bases, with 19 bases between them. The CDR3 nucleotides read TGTGCCAGCAGCCCACAGATCCGGGATCACCCCTACGAGCAGTACTTC. Residues: CASSPQIRDHPYEQYF.

The chain is built from TRBV15 and TRBJ1-5; 11 bases line up with TRBD1. Germline V CDR1 and CDR2: LNHNV, YYDKDF (reference sequence). J was trimmed by 7 bases and V by 3 bases; bases with no gene match: 8. The CDR3 extends over 16 amino acids. CDR3 sequence reads: CATSSWGQGVPQPQHF. CDR3 bases: TGTGCCACCAGCAGTTGGGGACAGGGGGTCCCCCAGCCCCAGCATTTT.

This rearrangement joins TRBV5-1 to TRBJ2-7; 10 nucleotides align to TRBD2. The germline V gene encodes CDR1 SGHRS and CDR2 YFSETQ. Trimming removed 2 bases from V and 7 bases from J; junction bases left unmatched: 9. The CDR3 spans 15 residues. The CDR3 region is CASSLSSGGPEEQYF. The DNA of the CDR3 is TGCGCCAGCAGCTTAAGTAGCGGGGGGCCGGAAGAGCAGTACTTC.

The V gene is TRBV2, the J gene TRBJ2-5, with 9 nucleotides matching TRBD2. Unmatched junction bases numbered 8, after V lost 7 bases and J lost 5 bases. The CDR3 is made up of 14 amino acids. The germline gives CDR1 SNHLY, CDR2 FYNNEI. Written as DNA, the CDR3 is TGTGCCAGCACTTGGGGTAGCGGGGGTGAGACCCAGTACTTC. It is translated as CASTWGSGGETQYF.

The chain links TRBV7-8 to TRBJ2-7, with 7 bases that match TRBD1. This CDR3 is 15 amino acids long. With 5 bases clipped from V and 6 bases from J, the junction kept 13 bases outside the gene matches. The germline gives CDR1 SGHVS, CDR2 FQNEAQ. Written as DNA, the CDR3 is TGTGCCAGCAGCCGTGACAGGGCCCCAACCGGCGAGCAGTACTTC. This codes for CASSRDRAPTGEQYF.

The V gene is TRBV30, the J gene TRBJ1-2; D unresolved. Per germline, CDR1 GTSNPN and CDR2 SVGIG (reference sequence). The CDR3 runs 13 residues. V dropped 4 bases and J dropped 6 bases, with 15 bases sitting between them. The CDR3 nucleotides are TGTGCCTGGACCCGGGGAGGGCGAGATGGCTACACCTTC. Amino acid sequence: CAWTRGGRDGYTF.

The chain links TRBV5-4 to TRBJ2-5; maybe TRBD1 (6 bases). V lost 3 bases and J lost 6, with 15 bases in between. Germline CDR1 SGHNT, CDR2 YYREEE (reference sequence). This CDR3 is 14 amino acids long. The CDR3 protein is CASSSDRSKKTQYF. DNA for the CDR3: TGTGCCAGCAGCTCCGACAGGTCCAAGAAGACCCAGTACTTC. Full variable domain (missing parts from reference TRBV5-4 and TRBJ2-5): ETGVTQSPTHLIKTRGQQVTLRCSSQSGHNTVSWYQQALGQGPQFIFQYYREEENGRGNFPPRFSGLQFPNYSSELNVNALELDDSALYLCASSSDRSKKTQYFGPGTRLLVL.

This chain uses TRBV7-2 with TRBJ2-2, with 8 nucleotides matching TRBD1. The CDR3 extends over 16 amino acids. Looked up from germline, CDR1 is SGHTA and CDR2 is FQGNSA. J was trimmed by 4 bases and V by 5 bases; bases with no gene match: 9. The CDR3, as DNA: TGTGCCAGCAGCCCTCAGGGGGCCGTCGCCACCGGGGAGCTGTTTTTT. Translating it yields CASSPQGAVATGELFF.

CDR3 sequence: CASSQGQGYTQYF. CDR3 nucleotide sequence: TGTGCCAGCAGCCAAGGCCAGGGCTATACGCAGTATTTT. This chain links TRBV3-1 (or the pseudogene TRBV3-2) with TRBJ2-3; D possibly corresponds to TRBD1 (5 bases). Trimming left V 1 base short and J 7 bases short, with 9 bases between. CDR1 is LGHDT, CDR2 YNNKEL, per germline (reference sequence). The CDR3 is 13 amino acids.

The chain has TRBV5-1 and TRBJ2-7; TRBD2 agrees at 10 bases. Per germline, CDR1 SGHRS and CDR2 YFSETQ. The CDR3 runs 15 residues. V lost 4 bases to trimming and J lost 2 bases; unmatched junction nucleotides: 6. The CDR3 region is CASSAGLARTYEQYF. In nucleotides, the CDR3 is TGCGCCAGCAGCGCGGGACTAGCGAGAACCTACGAGCAGTACTTC.

This chain connects TRBV6-1 to TRBJ1-5, with D possibly being TRBD1 (6 bases). Germline V gene lookup returns CDR1 MNHNS and CDR2 SASEGT. The CDR3 contains 15 residues. V lost 1 base, J lost 9 bases, and 16 bases lay in between. In DNA, the CDR3 is TGTGCCAGCAGTGAAGATGACAGGCCCTCCGGGCCCCAGCATTTT. This translates into CASSEDDRPSGPQHF.

The rearrangement joins TRBV6-1 to TRBJ2-7, with D possibly being TRBD2 (6 bases). In germline, CDR1 is MNHNS, CDR2 SASEGT. The V end lost 1 base, the J end lost 4 bases, and 11 bases lay between the germline ends. The CDR3 length is 14 residues. The CDR3 sequence is CASSEVYGGYEQYF. The DNA of the CDR3 is TGTGCCAGCAGTGAAGTGTATGGGGGGTACGAGCAGTACTTC.

The J gene is TRBJ2-5, the V gene TRBV7-9; D remains ambiguous. V was clipped by 4 bases and J by 5 bases, with 5 bases between them. Germline assignment: CDR1 SEHNR and CDR2 FQNEAQ (reference sequence). The CDR3 runs 11 residues. CDR3 in amino acids: CASSYEETQYF. The CDR3 region has the DNA TGTGCCAGCAGCTATGAGGAGACCCAGTACTTC.

This sequence joins TRBV9 and TRBJ2-7, with TRBD2 as a possible D gene (7 bases). Trimming stripped 0 bases from V and 2 bases from J, with 12 bases between. In germline, CDR1 is SGDLS, CDR2 YYNGEE. The CDR3 spans 15 residues. CDR3: CASSVGLGGAYEQYF. CDR3 coding DNA: TGTGCCAGCAGCGTAGGACTAGGGGGGGCCTACGAGCAGTACTTC.

The CDR3 reads CASSHQPGGEQFF. The CDR3 region has the DNA TGTGCCAGCAGCCACCAACCCGGGGGTGAGCAGTTCTTC. This chain uses TRBV3-1 (or the pseudogene TRBV3-2) with TRBJ2-1; tentative D call: TRBD2 (6 bases). The germline gives CDR1 LGHDT, CDR2 YNNKEL (reference sequence). Deletions cut 3 bases from V and 9 bases from J, with 12 bases between. The length of the CDR3 is 13 residues.

This clone was detected once. The gene calls are TRBV5-1 and TRBJ2-7; 12 positions match TRBD1. Germline V CDR1 and CDR2: SGHRS, YFSETQ. The CDR3 totals 14 residues. The V and J ends lost 1 base and 7 bases, in that order; junction bases with no gene match: 3. The CDR3 protein is CASSLRGQGAEQYF. The CDR3 coding sequence is TGCGCCAGCAGCTTGCGGGGACAGGGGGCGGAGCAGTACTTC.

This chain connects TRBV5-1 to TRBJ2-5, with D possibly being TRBD2 (5 bases). Germline CDR1 and CDR2: SGHRS and YFSETQ. The CDR3 loop spans 13 amino acids. V was pared by 2 bases and J by 5 bases, with 10 bases between. The CDR3 sequence: CASSFAGDETQYF. CDR3 nucleotides: TGCGCCAGCAGCTTTGCGGGCGACGAGACCCAGTACTTC. The whole variable domain, filled in from reference TRBV5-1 and TRBJ2-5, reads KAGVTQTPRYLIKTRGQQVTLSCSPISGHRSVSWYQQTPGQGLQFLFEYFSETQRNKGNFPGRFSGRQFSNSRSEMNVSTLELGDSALYLCASSFAGDETQYFGPGTRLLVL.

This clone has just a few counts. V is TRBV19 and J is TRBJ1-3, with D possibly TRBD1 on 5 matching bases. This CDR3 comprises 19 residues. The germline gives CDR1 LNHDA, CDR2 SQIVND (reference sequence). Trimming shortened V by 1 base and J by 3 bases, and 22 bases separated the two germline ends. The CDR3 coding sequence is TGTGCCAGTAGTATAGGCCCCCGGGACTACCGTTTGAATGGAAACACCATATATTTT. Its translation: CASSIGPRDYRLNGNTIYF.

This clone has just one count. This chain joins TRBV15 and TRBJ1-2; 12 bases line up with TRBD1. CDR3 length: 17 amino acids. Germline lookup yields CDR1 LNHNV and CDR2 YYDKDF (reference sequence). Unmatched junction bases numbered 10, after V lost 5 bases and J lost 3 bases. For the CDR3, the DNA is TGTGCCACCAGCCATTCCAGGGACAGGGGGCGCGACTATGGCTACACCTTC. This translates into CATSHSRDRGRDYGYTF.